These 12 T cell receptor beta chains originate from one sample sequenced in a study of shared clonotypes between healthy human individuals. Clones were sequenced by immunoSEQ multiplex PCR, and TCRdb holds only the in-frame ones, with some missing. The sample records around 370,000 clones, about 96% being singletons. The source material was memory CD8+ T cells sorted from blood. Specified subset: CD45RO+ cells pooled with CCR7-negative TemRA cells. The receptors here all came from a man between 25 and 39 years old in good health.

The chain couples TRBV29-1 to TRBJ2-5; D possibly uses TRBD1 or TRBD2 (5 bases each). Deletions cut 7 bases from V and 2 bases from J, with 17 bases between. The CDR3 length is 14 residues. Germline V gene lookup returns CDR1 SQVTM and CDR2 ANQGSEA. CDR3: CSGRPGRGQETQYF. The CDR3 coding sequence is TGCAGCGGGAGGCCGGGACGTGGGCAAGAGACCCAGTACTTC.

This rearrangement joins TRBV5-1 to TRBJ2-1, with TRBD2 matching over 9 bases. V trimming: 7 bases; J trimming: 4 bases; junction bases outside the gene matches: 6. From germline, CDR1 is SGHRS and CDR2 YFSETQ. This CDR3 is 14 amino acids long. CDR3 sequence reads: CASRTSVSYNEQFF. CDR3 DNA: TGCGCCAGCCGGACTAGCGTATCATACAATGAGCAGTTCTTC. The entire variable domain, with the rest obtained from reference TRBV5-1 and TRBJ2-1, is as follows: KAGVTQTPRYLIKTRGQQVTLSCSPISGHRSVSWYQQTPGQGLQFLFEYFSETQRNKGNFPGRFSGRQFSNSRSEMNVSTLELGDSALYLCASRTSVSYNEQFFGPGTRLTVL.

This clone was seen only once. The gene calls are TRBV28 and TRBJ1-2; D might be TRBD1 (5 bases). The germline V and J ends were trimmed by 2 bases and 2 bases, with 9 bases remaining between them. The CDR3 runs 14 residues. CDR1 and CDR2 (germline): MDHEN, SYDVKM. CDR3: CASSLMAGNYGYTF. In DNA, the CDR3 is TGTGCCAGCAGTTTAATGGCAGGGAACTATGGCTACACCTTC.

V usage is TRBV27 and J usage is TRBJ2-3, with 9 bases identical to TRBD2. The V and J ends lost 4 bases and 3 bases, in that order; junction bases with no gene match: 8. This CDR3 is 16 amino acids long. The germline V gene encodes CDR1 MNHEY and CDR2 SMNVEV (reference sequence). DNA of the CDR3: TGTGCCAGCAGTTCGGGGCTAGCGGGAATAACAGATACGCAGTATTTT. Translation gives CASSSGLAGITDTQYF.

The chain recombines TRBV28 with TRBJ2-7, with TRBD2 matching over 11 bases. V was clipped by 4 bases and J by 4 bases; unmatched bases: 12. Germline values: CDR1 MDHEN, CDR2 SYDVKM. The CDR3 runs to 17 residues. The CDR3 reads CASSSDLTSGRSYEQYF. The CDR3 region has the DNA TGTGCCAGCAGTTCCGACCTCACTAGCGGGAGATCTTACGAGCAGTACTTC.

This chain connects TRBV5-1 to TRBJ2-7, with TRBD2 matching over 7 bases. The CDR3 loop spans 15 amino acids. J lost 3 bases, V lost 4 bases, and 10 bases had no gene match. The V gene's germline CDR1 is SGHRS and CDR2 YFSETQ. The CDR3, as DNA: TGCGCCAGCAGCGGGCTAGCGGACTATTTCTACGAGCAGTACTTC. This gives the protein CASSGLADYFYEQYF.

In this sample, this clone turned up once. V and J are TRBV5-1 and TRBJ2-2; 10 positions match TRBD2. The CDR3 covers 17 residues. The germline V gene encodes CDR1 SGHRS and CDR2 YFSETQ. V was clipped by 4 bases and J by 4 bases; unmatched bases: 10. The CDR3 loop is CASSKYSSGSGTGELFF. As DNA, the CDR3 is TGCGCCAGCAGCAAATATTCTAGCGGGAGCGGCACCGGGGAGCTGTTTTTT.

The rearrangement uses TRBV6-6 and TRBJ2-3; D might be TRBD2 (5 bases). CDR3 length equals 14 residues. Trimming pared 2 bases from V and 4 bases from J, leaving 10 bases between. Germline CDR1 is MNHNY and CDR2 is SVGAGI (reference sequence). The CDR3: CASSYGSGADTQYF. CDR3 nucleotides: TGTGCCAGCAGTTACGGGAGCGGTGCAGATACGCAGTATTTT.

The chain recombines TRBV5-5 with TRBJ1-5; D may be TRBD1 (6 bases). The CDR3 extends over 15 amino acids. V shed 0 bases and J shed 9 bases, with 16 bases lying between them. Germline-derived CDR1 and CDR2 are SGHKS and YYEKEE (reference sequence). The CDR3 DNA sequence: TGTGCCAGCAGCTTGGCCCGAGACAGGTCCGTGCCCCAGCATTTT. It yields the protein CASSLARDRSVPQHF. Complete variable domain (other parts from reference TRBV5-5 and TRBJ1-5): DAGVTQSPTHLIKTRGQQVTLRCSPISGHKSVSWYQQVLGQGPQFIFQYYEKEERGRGNFPDRFSARQFPNYSSELNVNALLLGDSALYLCASSLARDRSVPQHFGDGTRLSIL.

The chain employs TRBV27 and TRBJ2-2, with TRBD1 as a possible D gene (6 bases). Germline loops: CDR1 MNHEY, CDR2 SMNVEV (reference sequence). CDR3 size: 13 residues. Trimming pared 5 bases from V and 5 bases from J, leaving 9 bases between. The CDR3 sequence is CASSPTGTGELFF. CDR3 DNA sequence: TGTGCCAGCAGTCCCACAGGGACCGGGGAGCTGTTTTTT.

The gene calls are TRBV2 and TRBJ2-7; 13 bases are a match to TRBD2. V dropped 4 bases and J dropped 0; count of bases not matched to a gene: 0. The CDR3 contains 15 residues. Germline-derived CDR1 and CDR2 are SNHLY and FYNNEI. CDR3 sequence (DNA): TGTGCCAGCAGTGGACTAGCGGGGGGCTCCTACGAGCAGTACTTC. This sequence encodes CASSGLAGGSYEQYF.

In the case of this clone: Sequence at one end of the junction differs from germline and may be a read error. Here the CDR3 reads CASSPDGAF. CDR3 nucleotide sequence: TGTGCCAGCAGCCCCGATGGGGCCTTT. The chain has TRBV6-5 and TRBJ1-1; the D gene is possibly TRBD1 (5 bases). Germline lookup yields CDR1 MNHEY and CDR2 SVGAGI. The CDR3 is 9 residues long.